The clone carrying this TCR beta chain was seen just once. Its target is not known. Libraries were prepared by immunoSEQ multiplex PCR; TCRdb keeps only in-frame clonotypes and omits some of them. The data contain around 1.5 million clones, 95% to 99% of them singletons. The sample originates from a study of shared clonotypes between healthy human individuals. General observations from the study: Sharing across a handful of donors was seen in 4% to 6.5% of naive CD4 clonotypes.

The ends lost 3 bases at V and 6 bases at J; junction bases unmatched: 5. Germline CDR1 is MNHNS and CDR2 is SASEGT. The CDR3 is made up of 14 amino acids. The chain combines TRBV6-1 with TRBJ1-5, with 7 bases that match TRBD1. The specimen was naive CD4+ T cells sorted from blood. Subset specified: CD45RA+ positively selected. The receptor's source is a man aged 25 to 45 in good health. The CDR3 coding sequence is TGTGCCAGCAGTGAGACAGGGATGGGTCAGCCCCAGCATTTT. Translated: CASSETGMGQPQHF.